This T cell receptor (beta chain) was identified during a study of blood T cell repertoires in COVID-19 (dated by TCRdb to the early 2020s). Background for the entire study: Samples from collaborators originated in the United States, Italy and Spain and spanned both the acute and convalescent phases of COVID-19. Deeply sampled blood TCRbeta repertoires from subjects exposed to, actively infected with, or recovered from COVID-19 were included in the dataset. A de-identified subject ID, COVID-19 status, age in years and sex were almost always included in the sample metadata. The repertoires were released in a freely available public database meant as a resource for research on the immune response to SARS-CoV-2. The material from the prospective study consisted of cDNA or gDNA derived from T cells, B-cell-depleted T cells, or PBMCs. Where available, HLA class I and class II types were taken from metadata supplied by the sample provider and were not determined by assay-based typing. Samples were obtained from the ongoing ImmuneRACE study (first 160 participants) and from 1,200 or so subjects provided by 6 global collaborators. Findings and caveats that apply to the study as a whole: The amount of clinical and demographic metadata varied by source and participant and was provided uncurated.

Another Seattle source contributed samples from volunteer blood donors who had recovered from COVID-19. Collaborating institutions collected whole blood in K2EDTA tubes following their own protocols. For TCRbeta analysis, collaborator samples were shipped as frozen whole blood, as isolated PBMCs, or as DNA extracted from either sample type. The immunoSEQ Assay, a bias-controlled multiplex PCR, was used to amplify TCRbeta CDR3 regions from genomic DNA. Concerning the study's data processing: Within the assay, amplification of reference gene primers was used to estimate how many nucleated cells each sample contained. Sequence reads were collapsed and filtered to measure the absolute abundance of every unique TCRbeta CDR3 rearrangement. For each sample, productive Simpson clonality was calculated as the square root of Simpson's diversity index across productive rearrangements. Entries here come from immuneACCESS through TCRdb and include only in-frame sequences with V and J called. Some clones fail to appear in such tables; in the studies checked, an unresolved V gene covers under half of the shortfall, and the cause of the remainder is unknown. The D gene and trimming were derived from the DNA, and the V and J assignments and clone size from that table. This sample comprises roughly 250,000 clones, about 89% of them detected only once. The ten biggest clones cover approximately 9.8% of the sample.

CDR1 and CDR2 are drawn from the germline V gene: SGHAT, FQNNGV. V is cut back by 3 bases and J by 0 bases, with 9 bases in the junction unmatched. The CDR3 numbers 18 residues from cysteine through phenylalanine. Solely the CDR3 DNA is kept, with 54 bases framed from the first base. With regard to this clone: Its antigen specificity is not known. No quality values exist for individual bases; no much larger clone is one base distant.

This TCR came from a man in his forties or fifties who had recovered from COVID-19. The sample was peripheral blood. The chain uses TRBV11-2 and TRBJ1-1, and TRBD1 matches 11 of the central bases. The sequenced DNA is TGTGCCAGCAGCTTGTCTGGGACAGGGGGTTTTTTGAACACTGAAGCTTTCTTT. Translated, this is CASSLSGTGGFLNTEAFF.